This entry features one T cell receptor (beta chain) sequence. What it recognizes is unknown. Here immunoSEQ multiplex PCR was the method, and the copy in TCRdb shows in-frame clones only, minus some. The repertoire holds about 2.4 million clones, over 85% seen once, with 0.36% in the top ten. These data are taken from a study of shared clonotypes between healthy human individuals. The study's findings and limits: A generally larger estimated richness was seen in naive subsets than in memory subsets. The researchers took only blood, and tissue repertoires probably look different.

Healthy HIV-negative adults without recent acute infections or vaccinations served as donors. Source material: naive CD4+ T cells from PBMCs. Subset meaning: CD45RA+ positively selected. The receptor comes from a man between 18 and 35 years old in good health. Some clones in this sample may be carry-over from other donors' samples.

CDR3 nucleotides: TGTGCCAGCTCACGACTAGCGGGAGGGACAGATACGCAGTATTTT. Protein: CASSRLAGGTDTQYF. The V call is TRBV18, the J call TRBJ2-3; 14 bases line up with TRBD2. Trimming took 4 bases from V and 3 from J; bases not matched to a gene: 0. CDR3 length equals 15 residues. Germline V gene sequence: CDR1 KGHSH, CDR2 LQKENI. The full variable domain, completed using reference TRBV18 and TRBJ2-3, is NAGVMQNPRHLVRRRGQEARLRCSPMKGHSHVYWYRQLPEEGLKFMVYLQKENIIDESGMPKERFSAEFPKEGPSILRIQQVVRGDSAAYFCASSRLAGGTDTQYFGPGTRLTVL.